The subject of this entry is one TCR beta chain. The record originates from a study of blood T cell repertoires in COVID-19. As for the study in general: Both acute and convalescent COVID-19 samples were obtained from the United States, Italy and Spain. In each case, the material was cDNA or gDNA derived from T cells, B-cell-depleted T cells, or PBMCs.

This CDR3 comprises 14 residues. From germline, CDR1 is KGHDR and CDR2 SFDVKD. Trimming left V 2 bases short and J 2 bases short, with 9 bases between. In the authors' workflow: Estimates of nucleated cell counts were drawn from the amplification of reference gene primers. Sequencing was performed with immunoSEQ multiplex PCR; in TCRdb, only in-frame clones are kept and a portion is missing. That table furnishes V, J and clone size, whereas the DNA furnished D and trimming. The sample gives roughly 59,000 clones, around 80% of which show up once; about 15% is in the top ten. The source is a man older than 75 with acute or convalescent COVID-19. The chain combines TRBV24-1 with TRBJ2-7; tentatively, D is TRBD2 (6 bases). Material: peripheral blood. CDR3 sequence reads: CATSDSGGTYEQYF. The CDR3 nucleotides are TGTGCCACCAGTGATTCCGGCGGGACCTACGAGCAGTACTTC.